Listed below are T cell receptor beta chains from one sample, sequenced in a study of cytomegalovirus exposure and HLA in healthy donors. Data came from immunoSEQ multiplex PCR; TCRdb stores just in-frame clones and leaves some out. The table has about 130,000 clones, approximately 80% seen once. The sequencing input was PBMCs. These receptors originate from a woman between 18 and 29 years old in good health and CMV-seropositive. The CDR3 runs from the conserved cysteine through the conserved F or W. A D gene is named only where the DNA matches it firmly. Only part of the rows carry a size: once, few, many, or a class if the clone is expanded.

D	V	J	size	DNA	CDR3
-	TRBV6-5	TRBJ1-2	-	TGTGCCAGCAGTTACTCGTCAAGGGGGGGCAGCGATGGCTACACCTTC	CASSYSSRGGSDGYTF
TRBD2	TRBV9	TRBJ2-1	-	TGTGCCAGCAGCGTAGAAGGGACTAGCTTTTTTGAGCAGTTCTTC	CASSVEGTSFFEQFF
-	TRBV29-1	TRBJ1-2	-	TGCAGCGTTGATTTACAGGAGCTCTATGGCTACACCTTC	CSVDLQELYGYTF
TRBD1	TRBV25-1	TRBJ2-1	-	TGTGCCAGCAGTGAGCAGACAGGGGTCGGTGAGCAGTTCTTC	CASSEQTGVGEQFF
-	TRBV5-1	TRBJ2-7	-	TGCGCCAGCAGCTCGACAGTATCCTACGAGCAGTACTTC	CASSSTVSYEQYF
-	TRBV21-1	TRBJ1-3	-	TGTGCCAGCAGCAAGGGGGCGAACTCTGGAAACACCATATATTTT	CASSKGANSGNTIYF
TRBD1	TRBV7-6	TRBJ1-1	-	TGTGCCAGCAGTCCAGGGGGGATCTCTGAAGCTTTCTTT	CASSPGGISEAFF
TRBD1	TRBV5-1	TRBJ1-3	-	TGCGCCAGCAGTCCTATTGGGACAGTCTCTGGAAACACCATATATTTT	CASSPIGTVSGNTIYF
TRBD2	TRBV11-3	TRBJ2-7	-	TGTGCCAGCAGCTTAACCCGACTAGCGGGGTTAAACGAGCAGTACTTC	CASSLTRLAGLNEQYF
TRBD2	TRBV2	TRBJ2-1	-	TGTGCCAGCGCCCCCCTGGGACTAGCGGGGGTTTCGGGCTACAATGAGCAGTTCTTC	CASAPLGLAGVSGYNEQFF
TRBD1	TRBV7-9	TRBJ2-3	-	TGTGCCAGCAGCTTAGGAAGGACAGGGGTTAGGGCAGATACGCAGTATTTT	CASSLGRTGVRADTQYF
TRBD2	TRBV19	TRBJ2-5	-	TGTGCCAGTAGTATCATTTTGGGACTAGCGGGGGAGACCCAGTACTTC	CASSIILGLAGETQYF
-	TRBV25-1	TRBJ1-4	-	TGTGCCAGCTGGGCCCGCGAAAAACTGTTTTTT	CASWAREKLFF
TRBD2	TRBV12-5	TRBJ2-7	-	TGTGCTAGTGGTTTGGTAGTCCTAGCGGGGTCTCGCTCCTACGAGCAGTACTTC	CASGLVVLAGSRSYEQYF
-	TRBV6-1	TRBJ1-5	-	TGTGCCAGCAGGAGGGGAGGGGGAAATCAGCCCCAGCATTTT	CASRRGGGNQPQHF
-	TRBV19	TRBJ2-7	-	TGTGCCAGTAGTCCCCGGGGGCGGGGGTCCTACGAGCAGTACTTC	CASSPRGRGSYEQYF
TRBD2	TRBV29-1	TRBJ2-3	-	TGCAGCGTTGAAGCCCCGGGACTAGGAGCAGATACGCAGTATTTT	CSVEAPGLGADTQYF
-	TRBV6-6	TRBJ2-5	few	TGTGCCAGCAGTTACCCACGGGAGACCCAGTACTTC	CASSYPRETQYF
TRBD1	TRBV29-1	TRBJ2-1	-	TGCAGCGTTGAGTCTTGGGGACAGGGGGGTTACAATGAGCAGTTCTTC	CSVESWGQGGYNEQFF
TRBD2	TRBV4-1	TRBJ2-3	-	TGCGCCAGCAGCCCAGGACTAGCGGGGGGACGCAATACGCAGTATTTT	CASSPGLAGGRNTQYF
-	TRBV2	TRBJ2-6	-	TGTGCCAGCATTCTCAATATCCCGGGGACGGACTACTCTGGGGCCAACGTCCTGACTTTC	CASILNIPGTDYSGANVLTF
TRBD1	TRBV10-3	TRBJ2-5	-	TGTGCCAGCAGTCTGGACAGGGGAACGGAAGAGACCCAGTACTTC	CASSLDRGTEETQYF
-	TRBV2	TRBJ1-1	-	TGTGCCAGCAGCCGATTAGACAGTCTGAACACTGAAGCTTTCTTT	CASSRLDSLNTEAFF
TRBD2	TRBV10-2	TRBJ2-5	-	TGCGCCAGCAGTGAGTCGCGTTTTGGGGTTAGCGGGGAAAAAGAGACCCAGTACTTC	CASSESRFGVSGEKETQYF